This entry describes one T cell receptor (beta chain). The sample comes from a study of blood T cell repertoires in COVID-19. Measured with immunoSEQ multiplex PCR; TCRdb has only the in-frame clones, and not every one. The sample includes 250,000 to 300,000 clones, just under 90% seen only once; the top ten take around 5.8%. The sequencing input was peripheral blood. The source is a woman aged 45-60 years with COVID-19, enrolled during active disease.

CDR3 region: CASSLIQEMGRLGNTIYF. For the CDR3, the DNA is TGTGCCAGCAGCTTAATCCAGGAGATGGGGCGGCTGGGAAACACCATATATTTT. The V gene is TRBV7-4, the J gene TRBJ1-3, with D possibly being TRBD1 (5 bases). The length of the CDR3 is 18 residues. Germline assignment: CDR1 SGHVT and CDR2 SQSDAQ. Trimming took off 2 bases at V and 4 bases at J, with 21 bases between the two ends.